The T cell receptor (beta chain) under discussion was sequenced for a study of blood T cells in healthy people across ages. PCR was performed a second time for roughly 6 to 12 cycles using a sample-barcoded 5' primer and a J-beta primer mix. Any given sample supplied a minimum of 2.5 million CDR3-containing paired-end reads. A single record per CDR3 protein comes from TCRdb applying MiXCR to the 5' RACE reads. The table has hundreds of thousands of distinct CDR3 sequences, around three fifths seen once; the top ten hold roughly 26%. Germline values: CDR1 LGHDT, CDR2 YNNKEL (reference sequence). The CDR3 is made up of 18 amino acids. General study results and limits: Naive CD4+ cells and diversity were both higher in long-lived donors than in aged donors. Per million T cells, TCR beta diversity dropped roughly linearly as age increased. Any conclusive comparison of naive versus antigen-experienced cells was prevented by using unsorted PBMCs.

Details on this clonotype: As yet, its antigen is unknown.

The material sequenced was blood. The source of this sequence is a man between 40 and 49 years old in good health. The V and J genes are TRBV3-1 and TRBJ2-4; the match to TRBD2 covers 9 bases. Near its end, the DNA agrees better with TRBJ2-7, so the J call may be wrong. In nucleotides, the CDR3 is TGTGCCAGCAGCCAAGGTTTCATATCTAGCGGGGAATCCTACGAGCAGTACTTC. It codes for CASSQGFISSGESYEQYF.